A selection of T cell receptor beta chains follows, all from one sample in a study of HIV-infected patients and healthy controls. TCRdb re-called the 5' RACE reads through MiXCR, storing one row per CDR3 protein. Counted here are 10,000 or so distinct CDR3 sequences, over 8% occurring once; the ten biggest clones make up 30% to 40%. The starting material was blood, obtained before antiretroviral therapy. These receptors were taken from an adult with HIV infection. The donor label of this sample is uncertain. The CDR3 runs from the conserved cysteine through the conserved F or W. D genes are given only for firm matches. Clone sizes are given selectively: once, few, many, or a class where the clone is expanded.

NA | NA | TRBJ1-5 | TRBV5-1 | CASSLEGHRDQPQHF | TGCGCCAGCAGCTTGGAGGGACATCGGGATCAGCCCCAGCATTTT
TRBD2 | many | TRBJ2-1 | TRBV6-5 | CAAQRSGGYNEQFF | TGTGCCGCCCAGCGTAGCGGGGGCTACAATGAGCAGTTCTTC
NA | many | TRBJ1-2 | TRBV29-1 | CSAYGQGHYGYTF | TGCAGCGCATACGGTCAGGGGCACTATGGCTACACCTTC
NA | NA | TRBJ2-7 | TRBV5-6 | CASSAGQPSYEQYF | TGTGCCAGCAGCGCGGGACAGCCCTCCTACGAGCAGTACTTC
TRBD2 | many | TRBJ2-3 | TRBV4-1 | CASSQVRGGGYADTQYF | TGCGCCAGCAGCCAAGTTAGAGGCGGGGGGTATGCAGATACGCAGTATTTT
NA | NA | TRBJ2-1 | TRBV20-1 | CSARLGGKEQFF | TGCAGTGCTAGACTCGGAGGAAAAGAGCAGTTCTTC
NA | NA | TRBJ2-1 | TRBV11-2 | CASSLEAGTNEQFF | TGTGCCAGCAGCTTAGAGGCAGGGACCAATGAGCAGTTCTTC
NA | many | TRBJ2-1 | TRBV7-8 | CASSPVSKDEQFF | TGTGCCAGCAGCCCAGTTTCTAAGGATGAGCAGTTCTTC
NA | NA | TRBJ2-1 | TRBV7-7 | CASSPDRHNEQFF | TGTGCTAGCAGCCCCGACAGGCACAATGAGCAGTTCTTC
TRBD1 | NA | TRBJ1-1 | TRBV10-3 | CATMLRGTGGQHTEAFF | TGTGCCACCATGCTCCGGGGGACAGGGGGCCAACACACTGAAGCTTTCTTT
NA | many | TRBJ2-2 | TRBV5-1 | CASAFGAGELFF | TGCGCCAGCGCATTCGGGGCCGGGGAGCTGTTTTTT
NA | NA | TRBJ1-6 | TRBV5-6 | CASSLPGNSPLHF | TGTGCCAGCAGCTTGCCGGGGAATTCACCCCTCCACTTT
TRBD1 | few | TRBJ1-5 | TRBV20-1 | CSARARQGLNQPQHF | TGCAGTGCTAGAGCTCGACAGGGGCTAAATCAGCCCCAGCATTTT
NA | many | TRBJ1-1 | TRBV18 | CASSPGVQGTEAFF | TGTGCCAGCTCCCCCGGCGTCCAGGGCACTGAAGCTTTCTTT
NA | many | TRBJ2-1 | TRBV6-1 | CASSETSGSEQFF | TGTGCCAGCAGTGAGACGAGCGGGTCTGAGCAGTTCTTC
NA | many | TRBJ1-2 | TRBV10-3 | CAISAKGTGGNYGYTF | TGTGCCATCAGTGCCAAAGGGACCGGGGGGAACTATGGCTACACCTTC
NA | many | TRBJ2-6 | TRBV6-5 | CASSYWGRRDSGANVLTF | TGTGCCAGCAGTTACTGGGGCCGGCGCGACTCTGGGGCCAACGTCCTGACTTTC
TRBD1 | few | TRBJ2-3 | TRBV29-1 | CSVEGQGFTDTQYF | TGCAGCGTTGAGGGACAGGGGTTCACAGATACGCAGTATTTT
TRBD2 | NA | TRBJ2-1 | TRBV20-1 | CSAYYAGGYNEQFF | TGCAGTGCTTACTATGCGGGAGGCTACAATGAGCAGTTCTTC
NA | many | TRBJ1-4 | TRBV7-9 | CASSFIPTMGGTNEKLFF | TGTGCCAGCAGCTTCATCCCAACCATGGGGGGAACTAATGAAAAACTGTTTTTT
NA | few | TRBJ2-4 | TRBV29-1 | CSVGQPGAKNIQYF | TGCAGCGTCGGACAACCCGGAGCCAAAAACATTCAGTACTTC
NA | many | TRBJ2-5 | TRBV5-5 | CASSSPVQETQYF | TGTGCCAGCAGCTCCCCGGTCCAAGAGACCCAGTACTTC
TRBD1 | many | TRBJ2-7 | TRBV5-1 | CASSLTGGEQYF | TGCGCCAGCAGCTTAACAGGGGGCGAGCAGTACTTC
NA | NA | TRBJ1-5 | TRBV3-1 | CASSQGESNQPQHF | TGTGCCAGCAGCCAAGGGGAGAGCAATCAGCCCCAGCATTTT
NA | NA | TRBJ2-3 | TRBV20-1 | CSAPGPDTRSQYF | TGCAGTGCCCCAGGTCCAGACACCCGATCGCAGTATTTT
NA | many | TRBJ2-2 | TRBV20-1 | CSAWGRENTGELFF | TGCAGTGCATGGGGAAGGGAGAACACCGGGGAGCTGTTTTTT
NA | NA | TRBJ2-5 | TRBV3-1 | CASSQRYQETQYF | TGTGCCAGCAGCCAGAGGTACCAAGAGACCCAGTACTTC
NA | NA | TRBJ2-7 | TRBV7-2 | CASSQQRGVEQYF | TGTGCCAGCAGTCAACAGCGTGGGGTCGAGCAGTACTTC
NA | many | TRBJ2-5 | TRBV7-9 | CASSTRFGGRQETQYF | TGTGCCAGCAGCACCCGGTTTGGGGGCAGGCAAGAGACCCAGTACTTC
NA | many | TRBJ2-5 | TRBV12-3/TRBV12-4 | CASSPRAPEETQYF | TGTGCCAGCAGTCCCCGGGCACCCGAAGAGACCCAGTACTTC
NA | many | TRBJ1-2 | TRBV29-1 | CSVATQRLNYGYTF | TGCAGCGTTGCCACCCAGAGGTTAAACTATGGCTACACCTTC
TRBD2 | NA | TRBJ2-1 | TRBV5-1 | CASSSLLAGGEDEQFF | TGCGCCAGCAGCTCCCTACTAGCGGGAGGGGAGGATGAGCAGTTCTTC
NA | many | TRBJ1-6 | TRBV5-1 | CASSLQGSNSPLHF | TGCGCCAGCAGCTTACAGGGTAGTAATTCACCCCTCCACTTT
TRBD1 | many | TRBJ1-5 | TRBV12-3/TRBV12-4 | CASSSRDREGQPQHF | TGTGCCAGCAGCTCTCGTGACAGGGAAGGACAGCCCCAGCATTTT
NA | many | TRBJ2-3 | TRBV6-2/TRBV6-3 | CASSLGGPQYF | TGTGCCAGCAGTTTGGGGGGTCCGCAGTATTTT
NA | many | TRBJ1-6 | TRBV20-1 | CSARDGGVGSPLHF | TGCAGTGCTAGAGATGGAGGGGTTGGTTCACCCCTCCACTTT
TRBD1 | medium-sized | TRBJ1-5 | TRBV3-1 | CASSYRGGNQPQHF | TGTGCCAGCAGCTACAGGGGCGGGAATCAGCCCCAGCATTTT
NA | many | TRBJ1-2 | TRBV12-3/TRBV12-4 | CASSLIGGGYGYTF | TGTGCCAGCAGTTTGATAGGGGGAGGCTATGGCTACACCTTC
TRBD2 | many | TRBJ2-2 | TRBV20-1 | CSASWTSGATGELFF | TGCAGTGCTTCTTGGACTAGCGGAGCCACCGGGGAGCTGTTTTTT
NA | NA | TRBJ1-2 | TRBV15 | CATSRDQSTGSGTF | TGTGCCACCAGCAGAGATCAAAGCACAGGGTCCGGTACCTTC
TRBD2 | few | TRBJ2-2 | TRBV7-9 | CASSFAVRTSGRIRAGELFF | TGTGCCAGCAGCTTTGCCGTCCGTACTAGCGGGAGGATTAGAGCCGGGGAGCTGTTTTTT